This T cell receptor beta chain was found in a study of spatial heterogeneity in lung cancer. From the 5' RACE reads, TCRdb called clonotypes with MiXCR, one entry per CDR3 protein. The table has 85,000 to 100,000 distinct CDR3 sequences, more than 10% seen once; the top ten hold over 40%. The V and J ends lost 4 bases and 0 bases, in that order; junction bases with no gene match: 6. This CDR3 spans 16 amino acids. Germline assignment: CDR1 SGHDT and CDR2 YYEEEE. This clonotype has a count of ten or more. Time point of the sample: sample taken at primary tumor resection. Whole RNA was taken from tumor, nontumor lung or frozen PBMC; it was then sequenced unsorted.

This chain links TRBV5-6 with TRBJ1-2; TRBD1 aligns across 10 bases. Material: PBMCs, obtained at surgery. The sequence derives from a male donor with early-stage non-small cell lung cancer. CDR3 DNA sequence: TGTGCCAGCAGCGCCGGGACAGGGGCTGCTAACTATGGCTACACCTTC. This encodes CASSAGTGAANYGYTF.